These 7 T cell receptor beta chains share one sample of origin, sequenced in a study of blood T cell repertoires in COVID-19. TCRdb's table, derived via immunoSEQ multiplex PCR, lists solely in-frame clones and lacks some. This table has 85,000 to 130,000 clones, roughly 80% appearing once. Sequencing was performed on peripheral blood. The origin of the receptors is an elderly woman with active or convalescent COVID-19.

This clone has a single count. CDR3 sequence: CASIDRFTDTQYF. In DNA form, the CDR3 reads TGTGCCAGCATTGACAGATTCACAGATACGCAGTATTTT. The rearrangement joins TRBV27 to TRBJ2-3; weak D call: TRBD1 (5 bases). This CDR3 has 13 residues. From germline, CDR1 is MNHEY and CDR2 SMNVEV (reference sequence). Between the trimmed V and J ends, which lost 7 bases and 2 bases, there was a span of 10 bases.

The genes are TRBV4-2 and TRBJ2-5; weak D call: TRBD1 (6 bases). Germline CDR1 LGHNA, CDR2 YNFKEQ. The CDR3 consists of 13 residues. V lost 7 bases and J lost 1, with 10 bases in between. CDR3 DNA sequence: TGTGCCAGCAAAGGGGGAAGCCAAGAGACCCAGTACTTC. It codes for CASKGGSQETQYF.

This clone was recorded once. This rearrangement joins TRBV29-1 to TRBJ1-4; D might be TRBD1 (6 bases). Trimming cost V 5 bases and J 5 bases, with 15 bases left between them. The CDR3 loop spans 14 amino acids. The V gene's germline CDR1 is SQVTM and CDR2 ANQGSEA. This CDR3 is CSVKSGTQNEKLFF. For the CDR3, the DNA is TGCAGCGTTAAGAGCGGGACACAGAATGAAAAACTGTTTTTT.

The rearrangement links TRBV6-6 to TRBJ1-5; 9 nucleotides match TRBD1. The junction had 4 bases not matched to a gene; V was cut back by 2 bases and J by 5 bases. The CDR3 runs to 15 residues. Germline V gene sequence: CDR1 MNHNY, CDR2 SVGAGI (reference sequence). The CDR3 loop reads CASSYRDRAHQPQHF. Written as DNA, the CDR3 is TGTGCCAGCAGTTACAGGGACAGGGCACATCAGCCCCAGCATTTT.

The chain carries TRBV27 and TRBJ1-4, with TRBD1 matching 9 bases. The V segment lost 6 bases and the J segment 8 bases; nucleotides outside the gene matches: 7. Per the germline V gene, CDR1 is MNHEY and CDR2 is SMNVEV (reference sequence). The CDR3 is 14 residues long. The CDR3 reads CASRSQGQGEKLFF. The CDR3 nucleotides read TGTGCCAGCAGGTCACAGGGACAGGGCGAAAAACTGTTTTTT. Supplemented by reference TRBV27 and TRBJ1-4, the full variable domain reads EAQVTQNPRYLITVTGKKLTVTCSQNMNHEYMSWYRQDPGLGLRQIYYSMNVEVTDKGDVPEGYKVSRKEKRNFPLILESPSPNQTSLYFCASRSQGQGEKLFFGSGTQLSVL.

The CDR3 bases are TGCAGCGCTGGACAGGGCGTAAGGTGGGAGCAGTACTTC. Translating gives CSAGQGVRWEQYF. The chain recombines TRBV29-1 with TRBJ2-7; 8 bases line up with TRBD1. J lost 7 bases, V lost 7 bases, and 12 bases had no gene match. Germline V gene data show CDR1 as SQVTM and CDR2 as ANQGSEA. The CDR3 covers 13 residues.

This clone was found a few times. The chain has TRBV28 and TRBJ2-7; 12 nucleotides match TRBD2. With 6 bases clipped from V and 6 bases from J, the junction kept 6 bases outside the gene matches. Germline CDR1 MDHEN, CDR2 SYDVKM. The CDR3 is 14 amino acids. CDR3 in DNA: TGTGCCAGCAGACCGACTAGCGGGAGTATCGAGCAGTACTTC. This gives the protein CASRPTSGSIEQYF.